This passage covers 17 T cell receptor beta chains from one sample sequenced in a study of T cells in Graves' hyperthyroidism and ophthalmopathy. RNA transcripts served as the template for amplifying TCR beta CDR3 regions. With the HTBI primer set, the TCR CDR3 went through a first round of RT-PCR. Each CDR3 protein is one row after TCRdb ran MiXCR on the multiplex PCR reads. The sample yields around 300,000 distinct CDR3 sequences, approximately 15% seen once. The specimen was blood. Every receptor here comes from a woman aged 25-40 years with Graves' hyperthyroidism.

The chain employs TRBV3-1 and TRBJ2-7, with D unclear. From germline, CDR1 is LGHDT and CDR2 YNNKEL (reference sequence). Trimming removed 2 bases from V and 3 bases from J, with 11 bases in between. CDR3 size: 14 residues. The CDR3 loop is CASSQSKALYEQYF. CDR3 in DNA: TGTGCCAGCAGCCAATCGAAGGCTCTCTACGAGCAGTACTTC.

This clonotype was detected a few times. The J gene is TRBJ2-3, the V gene TRBV20-1, with 7 positions matching TRBD2. Germline values: CDR1 DFQATT, CDR2 SNEGSKA (reference sequence). Germline trimming cut 2 bases from V and 1 base from J; bases unmatched to any gene: 0. This CDR3 spans 13 amino acids. The CDR3 nucleotides are TGCAGTGCTAGACTAGCGGGCACAGATACGCAGTATTTT. It codes for CSARLAGTDTQYF.

This clonotype has just a few counts. V and J are TRBV5-1 and TRBJ2-7; no clear D gene. Trimming removed 5 bases from V and 6 bases from J, with 15 bases in between. The CDR3 is 13 residues long. CDR1 SGHRS and CDR2 YFSETQ come from the germline V gene. CDR3 residues: CASRRSPAAEQYF. CDR3 DNA sequence: TGCGCCAGCAGACGTTCGCCGGCCGCCGAGCAGTACTTC.

This clonotype was observed at least ten times. V is TRBV28 and J is TRBJ2-2; unclear D gene. V lost 6 bases to trimming and J lost 4 bases, with 6 bases between them. CDR3 size: 12 residues. From germline, CDR1 is MDHEN and CDR2 SYDVKM. The CDR3 DNA sequence: TGTGCCAGCAGCCCTTCCACCGGGGAGCTGTTTTTT. It specifies CASSPSTGELFF.

The chain combines TRBV5-1 with TRBJ1-6; the match to TRBD1 covers 8 bases. CDR3 length: 15 amino acids. The V gene end was trimmed by 9 bases and the J gene end by 6 bases; junction bases not matched to a gene: 11. Per germline, CDR1 SGHRS and CDR2 YFSETQ. CDR3 residues: CAIQRQGPPNSPLHF. The CDR3 coding sequence is TGCGCCATCCAAAGACAGGGGCCTCCTAATTCACCCCTCCACTTT.

There are many counts of this clonotype. The V gene is TRBV28, the J gene TRBJ2-7; D is unresolved. Trimming shortened V by 9 bases and J by 0 bases, and 12 bases separated the two germline ends. The CDR3 length is 13 residues. CDR1 MDHEN and CDR2 SYDVKM come from the germline V gene. The CDR3 region has the DNA TGTGCCAGTACACTACAAAGCTCCTACGAGCAGTACTTC. The encoded protein is CASTLQSSYEQYF.

This clonotype appeared a few times. The chain carries TRBV19 and TRBJ2-5; D gene uncertain. The CDR3 length is 16 residues. Per germline, CDR1 LNHDA and CDR2 SQIVND (reference sequence). Trimming left V 7 bases short and J 2 bases short, with 20 bases between. CDR3 DNA sequence: TGTGCCAGTACTCCATCAGGCGTGGAAAAACAAGAGACCCAGTACTTC. This translates into CASTPSGVEKQETQYF.

The sample holds many counts of this clonotype. The chain recombines TRBV20-1 with TRBJ2-7; D is undetermined. The CDR3 covers 11 residues. V lost 3 bases and J lost 4, with 7 bases in between. Germline assignment: CDR1 DFQATT and CDR2 SNEGSKA (reference sequence). CDR3 residues: CSASPGYEQYF. The CDR3 coding sequence is TGCAGTGCTAGTCCCGGGTACGAGCAGTACTTC.

This clonotype was picked up many times. The J gene is TRBJ1-2, the V gene TRBV6-1, with 8 bases fitting TRBD1. The germline gives CDR1 MNHNS, CDR2 SASEGT. There are 14 residues in the CDR3. J gave up 7 bases and V 5 bases, and 9 bases lay outside the gene matches. The CDR3 is CASSYQTGEGGYTF. The CDR3 DNA is TGTGCCAGCAGTTACCAGACAGGGGAGGGTGGCTACACCTTC.

The table lists this clonotype with many counts. This chain connects TRBV29-1 to TRBJ2-5; the match to TRBD1 covers 8 bases. The germline CDR1 and CDR2 sequences are SQVTM and ANQGSEA. The CDR3 contains 12 residues. V lost 7 bases and J lost 7; bases outside the gene matches: 8. CDR3 sequence (DNA): TGCAGCGGGCGAGGACAGGGTGGGACCCAGTACTTC. Amino acid sequence: CSGRGQGGTQYF.

The CDR3 region is CASTIWRNTEAFF. CDR3 bases: TGTGCCAGCACGATCTGGAGGAACACTGAAGCTTTCTTT. The chain combines TRBV11-1 with TRBJ1-1, with D unclear. CDR1 is SGHAT, CDR2 FQDESV, per germline (reference sequence). This CDR3 has 13 residues. V was clipped by 7 bases and J by 1 base, with 10 bases between them. The variable domain in full, completed from reference TRBV11-1 and TRBJ1-1, reads EAEVAQSPRYKITEKSQAVAFWCDPISGHATLYWYRQILGQGPELLVQFQDESVVDDSQLPKDRFSAERLKGVDSTLKIQPAELGDSAMYLCASTIWRNTEAFFGQGTRLTVV.

The chain recombines TRBV5-5 with TRBJ1-2; no reliable D call. Trimming stripped 4 bases from V and 8 bases from J, with 21 bases between. There are 15 residues in the CDR3. Germline CDR1 SGHKS, CDR2 YYEKEE (reference sequence). CDR3 loop: CASSLPVGERGGYTF. The CDR3 bases are TGTGCCAGCAGCCTGCCGGTTGGGGAGAGAGGAGGCTACACCTTC. The whole variable domain, filled in from reference TRBV5-5 and TRBJ1-2, reads DAGVTQSPTHLIKTRGQQVTLRCSPISGHKSVSWYQQVLGQGPQFIFQYYEKEERGRGNFPDRFSARQFPNYSSELNVNALLLGDSALYLCASSLPVGERGGYTFGSGTRLTVV.

DNA of the CDR3: TGCAGTGCTAGTAGGGCCCTAGCTCAGACAGGGGAATACGAGCAGTACTTC. This gives the protein CSASRALAQTGEYEQYF. The chain joins TRBV20-1 to TRBJ2-7, with 8 bases identical to TRBD1. With 3 bases clipped from V and 4 bases from J, the junction kept 17 bases outside the gene matches. CDR1 and CDR2 from the germline V gene are DFQATT and SNEGSKA (reference sequence). The CDR3 consists of 17 residues.

This clonotype was counted only a few times. CDR3 DNA: TGCAGTGCTGACACCGGGGGCCCGATTGGAAACACCATATATTTT. Amino acid sequence: CSADTGGPIGNTIYF. The rearrangement joins TRBV20-1 to TRBJ1-3; D might be TRBD1 (6 bases). This CDR3 is 15 amino acids long. Germline V CDR1 and CDR2: DFQATT, SNEGSKA (reference sequence). V lost 5 bases to trimming and J lost 3 bases, with 17 bases between them.

This clonotype has more than one count but fewer than ten. The rearrangement uses TRBV5-4 and TRBJ2-7, with 9 bases lining up with TRBD1. V lost 2 bases and J lost 7; bases outside the gene matches: 10. This CDR3 is built from 15 residues. The germline V gene has CDR1 SGHNT and CDR2 YYREEE (reference sequence). CDR3 DNA: TGTGCCAGCAGCTTAGGGACAGGGCCCATAGGGGAGCAGTACTTC. Translating it yields CASSLGTGPIGEQYF.

This clonotype was detected ten times or more. CDR3 region: CASSLAWETEAFF. CDR3 sequence (DNA): TGTGCCAGCAGCTTAGCGTGGGAAACTGAAGCTTTCTTT. The chain carries TRBV7-8 and TRBJ1-1; unclear D gene. In germline, CDR1 is SGHVS, CDR2 FQNEAQ. V was clipped by 0 bases and J by 5 bases, with 7 bases between them. The CDR3 extends over 13 amino acids.

This clonotype was counted many times. The J gene is TRBJ2-7, the V gene TRBV3-1; D is undetermined. Germline V gives CDR1 LGHDT, CDR2 YNNKEL (reference sequence). V shed 2 bases and J shed 3 bases, with 17 bases lying between them. The CDR3 has 16 residues. DNA of the CDR3: TGTGCCAGCAGCCAATTCGTCGGACCGTCGAGCTACGAGCAGTACTTC. It specifies CASSQFVGPSSYEQYF.